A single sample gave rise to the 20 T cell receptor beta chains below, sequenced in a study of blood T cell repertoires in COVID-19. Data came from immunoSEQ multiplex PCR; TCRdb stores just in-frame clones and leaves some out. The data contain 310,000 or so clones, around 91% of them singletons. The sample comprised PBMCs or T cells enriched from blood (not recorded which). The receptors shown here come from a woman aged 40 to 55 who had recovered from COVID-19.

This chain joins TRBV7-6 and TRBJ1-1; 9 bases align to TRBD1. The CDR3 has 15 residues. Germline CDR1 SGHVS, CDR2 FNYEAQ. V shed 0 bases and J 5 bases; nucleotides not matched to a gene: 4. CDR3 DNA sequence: TGTGCCAGCAGCTTAGCGCCGACAGGGGGGACTGAAGCTTTCTTT. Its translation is CASSLAPTGGTEAFF.

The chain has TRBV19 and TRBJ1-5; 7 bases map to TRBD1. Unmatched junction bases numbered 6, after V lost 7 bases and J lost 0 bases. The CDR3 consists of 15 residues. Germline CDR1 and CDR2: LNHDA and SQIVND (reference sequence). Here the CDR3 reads CASTPGQNSNQPQHF. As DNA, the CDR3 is TGTGCCAGTACCCCGGGACAGAATAGCAATCAGCCCCAGCATTTT.

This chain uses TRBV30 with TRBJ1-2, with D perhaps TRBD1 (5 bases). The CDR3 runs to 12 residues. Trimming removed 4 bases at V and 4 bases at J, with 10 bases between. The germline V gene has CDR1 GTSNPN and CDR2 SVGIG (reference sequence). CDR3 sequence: CAWKGASYGYTF. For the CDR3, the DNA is TGTGCCTGGAAAGGGGCCTCCTATGGCTACACCTTC.

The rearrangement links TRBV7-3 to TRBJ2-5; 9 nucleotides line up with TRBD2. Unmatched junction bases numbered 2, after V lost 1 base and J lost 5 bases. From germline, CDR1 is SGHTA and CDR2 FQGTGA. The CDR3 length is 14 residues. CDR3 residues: CASSLIAGAETQYF. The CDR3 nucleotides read TGTGCCAGCAGCTTAATAGCGGGGGCGGAGACCCAGTACTTC.

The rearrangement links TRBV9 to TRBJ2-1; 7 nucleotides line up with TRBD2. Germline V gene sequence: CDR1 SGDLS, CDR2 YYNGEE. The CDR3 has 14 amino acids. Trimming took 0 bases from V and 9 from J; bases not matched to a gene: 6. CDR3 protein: CASSVAAGVGEQFF. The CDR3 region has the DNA TGTGCCAGCAGCGTAGCGGCGGGAGTCGGTGAGCAGTTCTTC. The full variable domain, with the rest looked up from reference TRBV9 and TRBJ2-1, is DSGVTQTPKHLITATGQRVTLRCSPRSGDLSVYWYQQSLDQGLQFLIQYYNGEERAKGNILERFSAQQFPDLHSELNLSSLELGDSALYFCASSVAAGVGEQFFGPGTRLTVL.

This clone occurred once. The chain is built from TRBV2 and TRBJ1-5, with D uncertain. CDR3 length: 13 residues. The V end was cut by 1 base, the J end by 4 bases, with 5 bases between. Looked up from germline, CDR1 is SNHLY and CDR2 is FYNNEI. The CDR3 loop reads CASSEVRNQPQHF. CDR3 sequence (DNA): TGTGCCAGCAGTGAAGTGAGAAATCAGCCCCAGCATTTT. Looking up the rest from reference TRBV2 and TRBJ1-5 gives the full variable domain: EPEVTQTPSHQVTQMGQEVILRCVPISNHLYFYWYRQILGQKVEFLVSFYNNEISEKSEIFDDQFSVERPDGSNFTLKIRSTKLEDSAMYFCASSEVRNQPQHFGDGTRLSIL.

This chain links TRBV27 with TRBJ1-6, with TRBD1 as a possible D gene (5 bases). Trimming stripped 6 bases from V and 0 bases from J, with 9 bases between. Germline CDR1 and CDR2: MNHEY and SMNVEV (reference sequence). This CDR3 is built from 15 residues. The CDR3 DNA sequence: TGTGCCAGCAGCAGGGAGGGCTCCTATAATTCACCCCTCCACTTT. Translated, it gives CASSREGSYNSPLHF.

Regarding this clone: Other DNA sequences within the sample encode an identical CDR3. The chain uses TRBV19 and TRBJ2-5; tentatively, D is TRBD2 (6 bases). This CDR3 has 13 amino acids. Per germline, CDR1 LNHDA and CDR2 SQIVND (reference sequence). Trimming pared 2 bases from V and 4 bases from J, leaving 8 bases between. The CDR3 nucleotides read TGTGCCAGTAGTATACAGGGAGGAGAGACCCAGTACTTC. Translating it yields CASSIQGGETQYF.

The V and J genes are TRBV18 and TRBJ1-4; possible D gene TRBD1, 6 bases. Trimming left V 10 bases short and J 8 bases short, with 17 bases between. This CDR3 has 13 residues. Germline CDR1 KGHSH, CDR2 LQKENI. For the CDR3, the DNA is TGTGCCACCGACGCAGGGGTTGGGGAAAAACTGTTTTTT. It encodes CATDAGVGEKLFF.

CDR3 protein: CASSQDRGLNEQFF. The DNA of the CDR3 is TGTGCCAGTAGCCAGGACAGGGGGCTCAATGAGCAGTTCTTC. The rearrangement joins TRBV19 to TRBJ2-1, with 11 nucleotides matching TRBD1. The CDR3 spans 14 residues. Trimming took 6 bases from V and 6 from J; bases not matched to a gene: 4. Per the germline V gene, CDR1 is LNHDA and CDR2 is SQIVND (reference sequence).

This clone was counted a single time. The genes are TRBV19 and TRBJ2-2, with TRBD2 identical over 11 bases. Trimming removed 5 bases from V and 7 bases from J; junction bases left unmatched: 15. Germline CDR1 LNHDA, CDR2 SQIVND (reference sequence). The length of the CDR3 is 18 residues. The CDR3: CASSRWGGTSGGVGELFF. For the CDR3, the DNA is TGTGCCAGTAGTCGATGGGGAGGGACTAGCGGCGGGGTCGGGGAGCTGTTTTTT.

The CDR3 spells CASSVKTGELFF. The CDR3 nucleotides read TGTGCCAGTAGTGTCAAAACCGGGGAGCTGTTTTTT. This chain joins TRBV19 and TRBJ2-2; D not resolved. V lost 5 bases, J lost 5 bases, and 6 bases lay in between. Germline V gene sequence: CDR1 LNHDA, CDR2 SQIVND (reference sequence). CDR3 length: 12 residues.

The CDR3 DNA sequence: TGTGCCAGCAGCGTAGCTTTACAAGAGACCCAGTACTTC. The encoded protein is CASSVALQETQYF. The J gene is TRBJ2-5, the V gene TRBV9; D is undetermined. The CDR3 extends over 13 amino acids. Per the germline V gene, CDR1 is SGDLS and CDR2 is YYNGEE. Trimming took 0 bases from V and 2 from J, leaving 5 bases between them.

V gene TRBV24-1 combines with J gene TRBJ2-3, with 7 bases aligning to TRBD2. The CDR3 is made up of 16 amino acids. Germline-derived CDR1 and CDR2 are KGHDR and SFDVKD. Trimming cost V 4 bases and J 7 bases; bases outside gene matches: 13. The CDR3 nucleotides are TGTGCCACCAGTGACCTCCTGGCGGGAGATGGACATACGCAGTATTTT. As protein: CATSDLLAGDGHTQYF.

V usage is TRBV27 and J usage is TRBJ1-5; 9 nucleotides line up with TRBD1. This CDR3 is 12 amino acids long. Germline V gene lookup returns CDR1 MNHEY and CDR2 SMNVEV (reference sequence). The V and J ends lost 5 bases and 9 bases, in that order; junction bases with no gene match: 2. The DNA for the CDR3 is TGTGCCAGCAGTCCGGGACAGGGGCCCCAGCATTTT. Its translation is CASSPGQGPQHF.

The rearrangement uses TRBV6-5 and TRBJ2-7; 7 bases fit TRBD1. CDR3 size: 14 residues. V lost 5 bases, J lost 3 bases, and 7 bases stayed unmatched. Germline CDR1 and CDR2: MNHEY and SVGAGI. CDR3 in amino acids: CASSTGTDFYEQYF. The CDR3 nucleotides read TGTGCCAGCAGTACCGGGACAGACTTCTACGAGCAGTACTTC.

CDR3 region: CASSKTSYEQYF. The CDR3 nucleotides read TGTGCCAGTAGTAAGACTAGCTACGAGCAGTACTTC. This rearrangement joins TRBV19 to TRBJ2-7; maybe TRBD2 (6 bases). V was trimmed by 4 bases and J by 3 bases, leaving 7 bases between them. The CDR3 length is 12 residues. Per germline, CDR1 LNHDA and CDR2 SQIVND (reference sequence).

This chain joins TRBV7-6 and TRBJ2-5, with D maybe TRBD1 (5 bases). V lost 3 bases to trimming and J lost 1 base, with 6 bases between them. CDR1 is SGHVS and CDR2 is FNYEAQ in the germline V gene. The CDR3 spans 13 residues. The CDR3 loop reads CASSLTVQETQYF. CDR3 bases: TGTGCCAGCAGCTTGACAGTCCAAGAGACCCAGTACTTC.

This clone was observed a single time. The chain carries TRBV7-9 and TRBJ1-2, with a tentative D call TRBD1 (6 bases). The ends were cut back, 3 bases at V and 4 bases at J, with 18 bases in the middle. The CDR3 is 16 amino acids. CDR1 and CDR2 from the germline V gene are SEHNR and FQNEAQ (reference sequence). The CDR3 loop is CASSFDTGGGGYGYTF. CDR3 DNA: TGTGCCAGCAGCTTCGACACCGGGGGGGGCGGCTATGGCTACACCTTC.

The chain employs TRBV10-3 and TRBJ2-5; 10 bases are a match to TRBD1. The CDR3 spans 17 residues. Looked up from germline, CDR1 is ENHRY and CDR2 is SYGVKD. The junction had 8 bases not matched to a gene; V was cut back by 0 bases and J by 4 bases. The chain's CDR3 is CAISESSRQGAGETQYF. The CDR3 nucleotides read TGTGCCATCAGTGAGTCATCTCGACAGGGGGCAGGAGAGACCCAGTACTTC.